Listed below are T cell receptor beta chains from one sample, sequenced in a study of shared clonotypes between healthy human individuals. Profiled with immunoSEQ multiplex PCR; TCRdb holds only in-frame clones, not every one. The profile covers 2 million to 2.5 million clones, with about 94% appearing a single time and less than 0.15% taken by the ten largest. Sequencing input: naive CD4+ T cells sorted from blood. Receptor source: a man between 18 and 29 years old in good health. The CDR3 runs from the conserved cysteine through the conserved F or W. Fields, in order: V gene, clone size, J gene, D gene, CDR3 DNA, CDR3 protein. A D gene is named only where the DNA matches it firmly. Size values are once, few and many counts, or a class for expanded clones, and some rows have none.

TRBV5-6	NA	TRBJ1-5	NA	TGTGCCAGCAACCTTGGGGACGGAAATCAGCCCCAGCATTTT	CASNLGDGNQPQHF
TRBV6-5	NA	TRBJ2-3	NA	TGTGCCAGCAGTTCCTCTAGGGATACGCAGTATTTT	CASSSSRDTQYF
TRBV9	NA	TRBJ1-1	NA	TGTGCCAGCAGCGTGACAGCAACGAACACTGAAGCTTTCTTT	CASSVTATNTEAFF
TRBV7-8	NA	TRBJ2-1	NA	TGTGCCAGCAGCTTAGAGGGCGTGTACAATGAGCAGTTCTTC	CASSLEGVYNEQFF
TRBV6-5	NA	TRBJ1-4	TRBD1	TGTGCCAGCTTCAGGGGGTTTGGTGAAAAACTGTTTTTT	CASFRGFGEKLFF
TRBV19	NA	TRBJ1-5	NA	TGTGCCAGTAGTCGACAGGAGAATAGCAATCAGCCCCAGCATTTT	CASSRQENSNQPQHF
TRBV7-2	NA	TRBJ2-4	NA	TGTGCCAGCAGCTTAGCTCCCGGAAAAAACATTCAGTACTTC	CASSLAPGKNIQYF
TRBV5-8	NA	TRBJ1-5	TRBD1	TGTGCCAGCAGCTGGGGGACAGGTATGGGCAATCAGCCCCAGCATTTT	CASSWGTGMGNQPQHF
TRBV7-2	NA	TRBJ2-6	NA	TGTGCCAGCAGCTTAGGGTCTCCCGGGACAACCGGGGCCAACGTCCTGACTTTC	CASSLGSPGTTGANVLTF
TRBV19	NA	TRBJ2-7	NA	TGTGCCAGTAGTATTTCAGGGGCGGGACGGACCTACGAGCAGTACTTC	CASSISGAGRTYEQYF
TRBV10-3	NA	TRBJ2-2	TRBD2	TGTGCCATCAGGAGTGGACTAGCGGGCAGAATCGAACGTACCGGGGAGCTGTTTTTT	CAIRSGLAGRIERTGELFF
TRBV7-2	NA	TRBJ2-4	NA	TGTGCCAGCAGCCGGGGGGCGAGTGACATTCAGTACTTC	CASSRGASDIQYF
TRBV2	NA	TRBJ2-1	NA	TGTGCCAGCAGCGGCCAGGTAGTGATCAATGAGCAGTTCTTC	CASSGQVVINEQFF
TRBV6-5	NA	TRBJ2-1	NA	TGTGCCAGCAGTTACAGTGGGCAATGGGACGATGAGCAGTTCTTC	CASSYSGQWDDEQFF
TRBV2	NA	TRBJ2-5	TRBD2	TGTGCCAGCCGAGCGGGGGGTAAGGAGACCCAGTACTTC	CASRAGGKETQYF
TRBV6-1	once	TRBJ1-1	NA	TGTGCCAGCAGTGAATCGGTAGGGCCGAACACTGAAGCTTTCTTT	CASSESVGPNTEAFF
TRBV6-1	NA	TRBJ1-3	NA	TGTGCCAGCAGTGAAAGGGTAACTGGAAACACCATATATTTT	CASSERVTGNTIYF
TRBV7-2	NA	TRBJ1-2	NA	TGTGCCAGCAGCCTCGACCAGAGCTATGGCTACACCTTC	CASSLDQSYGYTF
TRBV4-1	NA	TRBJ2-5	NA	TGCGCCAGCAGCCAAGATCTACCCATACAGACCCAGTACTTC	CASSQDLPIQTQYF
TRBV7-2	NA	TRBJ1-4	NA	TGTGCCAGCAGCTTAATTGGAGCGGTCGGATCAACTAATGAAAAACTGTTTTTT	CASSLIGAVGSTNEKLFF
TRBV10-2	NA	TRBJ1-5	NA	TGCGCCAGCAGTGAGTTCGGAAACAATCAGCCCCAGCATTTT	CASSEFGNNQPQHF
TRBV30	NA	TRBJ1-1	NA	TGTGCCTGGAGTCCACAGGGCGGCACTGAAGCTTTCTTT	CAWSPQGGTEAFF
TRBV30	NA	TRBJ1-5	TRBD1	TGTGCCTGGAGTCGAGACAGGGCCCAGCCCCAGCATTTT	CAWSRDRAQPQHF
TRBV2	NA	TRBJ2-7	TRBD2	TGTGCCAGCAGTGAAGCTCACCCGGGACTAGCGGGAGTATCGGGCGAGCAGTACTTC	CASSEAHPGLAGVSGEQYF